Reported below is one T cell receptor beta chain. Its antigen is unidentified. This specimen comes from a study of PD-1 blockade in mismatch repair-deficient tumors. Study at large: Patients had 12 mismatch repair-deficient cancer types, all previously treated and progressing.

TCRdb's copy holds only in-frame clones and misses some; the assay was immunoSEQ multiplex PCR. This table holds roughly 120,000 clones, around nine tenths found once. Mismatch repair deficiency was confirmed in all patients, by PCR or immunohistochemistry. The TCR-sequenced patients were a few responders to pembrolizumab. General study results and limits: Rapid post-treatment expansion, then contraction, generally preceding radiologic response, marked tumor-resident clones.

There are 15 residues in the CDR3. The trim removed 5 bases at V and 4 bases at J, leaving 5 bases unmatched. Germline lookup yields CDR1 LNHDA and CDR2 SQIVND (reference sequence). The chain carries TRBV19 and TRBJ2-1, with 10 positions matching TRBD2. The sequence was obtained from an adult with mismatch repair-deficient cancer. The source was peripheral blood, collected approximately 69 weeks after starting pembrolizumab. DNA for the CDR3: TGTGCCAGTAGTTATCTAGCGGGAGTTTACAATGAGCAGTTCTTC. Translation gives CASSYLAGVYNEQFF.